The 19 T cell receptor beta chains in this list originate from one sample, sequenced in a study of CD8 T cells in Susac syndrome. Reverse transcription of roughly 0.45 to 1 ug RNA used random hexamers. TCRdb re-called the immunoSEQ multiplex PCR reads through MiXCR, storing one row per CDR3 protein. The sample has 95,000 to 150,000 distinct CDR3 sequences, about 94% seen once. Source material: CD8+ T cells from PBMCs. The origin of the receptors is a human donor with Susac syndrome.

The chain links TRBV28 to TRBJ2-1; D is uncertain. This CDR3 comprises 13 residues. Germline CDR1 is MDHEN and CDR2 is SYDVKM. V dropped 6 bases and J dropped 5 bases, with 11 bases sitting between them. CDR3 sequence (DNA): TGTGCCAGCAGCCACGGACCGAACAATGAGCAGTTCTTC. This encodes CASSHGPNNEQFF.

The gene calls are TRBV20-1 and TRBJ1-2; TRBD1 is a possible D gene (5 bases). The CDR3 has 14 residues. Germline CDR1 DFQATT, CDR2 SNEGSKA (reference sequence). V lost 3 bases and J lost 3, with 14 bases in between. CDR3 nucleotide sequence: TGCAGTGCTAGGGACCCGACAGCGGACTATGGCTACACCTTC. As protein: CSARDPTADYGYTF.

The sample holds one count of this clonotype. This chain's CDR3 is CASTQDRNTGELFF. The CDR3 bases are TGTGCCAGCACCCAGGACAGGAACACCGGGGAGCTGTTTTTT. The chain carries TRBV12-3 or TRBV12-4 and TRBJ2-2; a possible D gene is TRBD1 (6 bases). This CDR3 is 14 amino acids long. V was trimmed by 7 bases and J by 1 base, leaving 10 bases between them.

The rearrangement links TRBV6-5 to TRBJ2-7, with TRBD1 matching 9 bases. This CDR3 region has 17 residues. Germline V gives CDR1 MNHEY, CDR2 SVGAGI. Trimming at V came to 0 bases and at J to 3 bases, leaving 9 bases not matched to a gene. This CDR3 is CASSYSGRTGEFYEQYF. The CDR3 region has the DNA TGTGCCAGCAGTTACTCCGGACGGACAGGGGAGTTCTACGAGCAGTACTTC.

The V and J genes are TRBV20-1 and TRBJ2-1, with TRBD1 identical over 11 bases. CDR3 size: 16 residues. Looked up from germline, CDR1 is DFQATT and CDR2 is SNEGSKA (reference sequence). V shed 2 bases and J 0 bases; nucleotides not matched to a gene: 3. CDR3 loop: CSARTGTGGSYNEQFF. The DNA for the CDR3 is TGCAGTGCTAGAACCGGGACAGGGGGCTCCTACAATGAGCAGTTCTTC.

This clonotype turned up a few times. The chain joins TRBV11-2 to TRBJ2-7, with a weak D call TRBD2 (5 bases). Germline V CDR1 and CDR2: SGHAT, FQNNGV. This CDR3 contains 13 residues. Trimming removed 5 bases at V and 2 bases at J, with 10 bases between. CDR3 DNA sequence: TGTGCCAGCAGCCCCGGACTGACCTACGAGCAGTACTTC. Translated, it gives CASSPGLTYEQYF.

The CDR3 DNA sequence: TGCAGTGCACCGGTCGTACAGCCGCCCTCTGGAAACACCATATATTTT. This codes for CSAPVVQPPSGNTIYF. The chain links TRBV20-1 to TRBJ1-3, with no clear D. Trimming removed 6 bases at V and 0 bases at J, with 18 bases between. This CDR3 spans 16 amino acids. Germline V gives CDR1 DFQATT, CDR2 SNEGSKA (reference sequence).

The rearrangement uses TRBV29-1 and TRBJ2-3; D possibly corresponds to TRBD1 (5 bases). CDR1 is SQVTM and CDR2 is ANQGSEA in the germline V gene. V gave up 1 base and J gave up 8 bases, with 16 bases separating them. This CDR3 region has 14 residues. CDR3 amino acids: CSVEGSEGVGTQYF. In DNA, the CDR3 is TGCAGCGTTGAAGGAAGTGAAGGGGTGGGTACGCAGTATTTT.

The chain recombines TRBV11-1 with TRBJ2-1; D unresolved. CDR1 is SGHAT, CDR2 FQDESV, per germline (reference sequence). This CDR3 has 14 residues. The V end lost 5 bases, the J end lost 6 bases, and 14 bases lay between the germline ends. This CDR3 reads CASSPFRRLNEQFF. The CDR3 DNA follows: TGTGCCAGCAGCCCCTTCCGGAGACTCAATGAGCAGTTCTTC.

The J gene is TRBJ2-5, the V gene TRBV7-6, with D perhaps assigned TRBD1 or TRBD2 (5 bases each). Germline assignment: CDR1 SGHVS and CDR2 FNYEAQ. This CDR3 contains 13 residues. Trimming shortened V by 6 bases and J by 5 bases, and 13 bases separated the two germline ends. CDR3 DNA sequence: TGTGCCAGCAGAGGGGACGGGCGGGAGACCCAGTACTTC. It is translated as CASRGDGRETQYF.

The chain employs TRBV12-3 or TRBV12-4 and TRBJ2-7; D not resolved. The CDR3 contains 13 residues. Trimming removed 6 bases from V and 1 base from J, with 10 bases in between. DNA for the CDR3: TGTGCCAGCAGCCCCCGTGGGTCCTACGAGCAGTACTTC. Amino acid sequence: CASSPRGSYEQYF.

The chain uses TRBV27 and TRBJ2-3, with D perhaps being TRBD1 or TRBD2 (6 bases each). The V end lost 3 bases, the J end lost 4 bases, and 14 bases lay between the germline ends. The germline V gene has CDR1 MNHEY and CDR2 SMNVEV (reference sequence). The CDR3 is 15 residues long. Written as DNA, the CDR3 is TGTGCCAGCAGTTTCACGGGGGCTCCCCCAGATACGCAGTATTTT. It yields the protein CASSFTGAPPDTQYF.

The V gene is TRBV19, the J gene TRBJ1-6, with 11 bases aligning to TRBD1. Per germline, CDR1 LNHDA and CDR2 SQIVND (reference sequence). The CDR3 consists of 15 residues. V lost 3 bases, J lost 10 bases, and 5 bases stayed unmatched. This CDR3 is CASSMEDRGQSPLHF. The CDR3 DNA is TGTGCCAGTAGTATGGAGGACAGGGGGCAATCACCCCTCCACTTT. Full variable domain (outside the CDR3, taken from reference TRBV19 and TRBJ1-6): DGGITQSPKYLFRKEGQNVTLSCEQNLNHDAMYWYRQDPGQGLRLIYYSQIVNDFQKGDIAEGYSVSREKKESFPLTVTSAQKNPTAFYLCASSMEDRGQSPLHFGNGTRLTVT.

V is TRBV5-4 and J is TRBJ2-2; 7 bases map to TRBD1. This CDR3 is built from 16 residues. Trimming removed 2 bases from V and 0 bases from J; junction bases left unmatched: 4. Germline V gives CDR1 SGHNT, CDR2 YYREEE (reference sequence). DNA of the CDR3: TGTGCCAGCAGCTTCGAGACAGGGCCGAACACCGGGGAGCTGTTTTTT. As protein: CASSFETGPNTGELFF.

This clonotype was counted only a few times. The J gene is TRBJ2-6, the V gene TRBV4-3, with 7 bases fitting TRBD1. This CDR3 is built from 17 residues. Germline CDR1 reads LGHNA; CDR2 reads YSLEER. Losses at the gene ends were 0 bases for V and 0 bases for J; bases not matched to a gene: 2. The CDR3 nucleotides are TGCGCCAGCAGCCAAGACGGGACAGTCTCTGGGGCCAACGTCCTGACTTTC. Amino acid sequence: CASSQDGTVSGANVLTF.

This chain joins TRBV9 and TRBJ1-1, with D perhaps matching TRBD1 (5 bases). This CDR3 region has 14 residues. CDR1 and CDR2 from the germline V gene are SGDLS and YYNGEE. V lost 4 bases and J 5 bases, leaving 15 bases between the germline ends. The CDR3 reads CASSPTGGRTEAFF. DNA of the CDR3: TGTGCCAGCAGCCCCACCGGGGGGAGGACTGAAGCTTTCTTT.

The genes are TRBV2 and TRBJ2-3; D unclear. CDR1 is SNHLY, CDR2 FYNNEI, per germline. The ends were cut back, 3 bases at V and 0 bases at J, with 10 bases in the middle. The length of the CDR3 is 15 residues. The CDR3 DNA reads TGTGCCAGCAGTGAGCGAGGAACTAGCACAGATACGCAGTATTTT. It encodes CASSERGTSTDTQYF.

V and J are TRBV4-1 and TRBJ1-1; D is uncertain. V was trimmed by 10 bases and J by 0 bases, leaving 15 bases between them. CDR3 length: 14 residues. CDR1 is MGHRA, CDR2 YSYEKL, per germline. CDR3 loop: CATRPGPMNTEAFF. The CDR3 nucleotides read TGCGCCACCCGGCCGGGCCCCATGAACACTGAAGCTTTCTTT.

This clonotype appeared once. The chain links TRBV15 to TRBJ2-1, with D possibly being TRBD2 (7 bases). Deletions cut 4 bases from V and 8 bases from J, with 21 bases between. The CDR3 is 16 residues long. Germline assignment: CDR1 LNHNV and CDR2 YYDKDF (reference sequence). Here the CDR3 DNA reads TGTGCCACCAGCAAATACGGGGAGGGGGGGCCTGATGAGCAGTTCTTC. Protein sequence: CATSKYGEGGPDEQFF.